A selection of T cell receptor beta chains follows, all from one sample in a study of T cell responses to AZD1222 COVID-19 vaccine. TCRdb's copy holds only in-frame clones and misses some; the assay was immunoSEQ multiplex PCR. The table shows 150,000 or so clones, with approximately 90% occurring only once. The specimen was peripheral blood, collected on day 0 of AZD1222 vaccination. The receptors were sampled from an adult in good health. Both conserved end residues are part of each CDR3. A D gene is named only where the DNA matches it firmly. Expanded clones are given a class, and other clones once, few, many or no size at all.

v_gene: TRBV10-3
abundance: few
j_gene: TRBJ1-3
d_gene: -
CDR3aa: CAITRDRQTGNTIYF
CDR3nt: TGTGCCATCACCAGGGACCGCCAGACTGGAAACACCATATATTTT

v_gene: TRBV11-3
abundance: -
j_gene: TRBJ2-2
d_gene: -
CDR3aa: CASSLAGGNTGELFF
CDR3nt: TGTGCCAGCAGCTTAGCTGGCGGGAACACCGGGGAGCTGTTTTTT

v_gene: TRBV6-4
abundance: -
j_gene: TRBJ1-2
d_gene: -
CDR3aa: CASSDPDGYGYTF
CDR3nt: TGTGCCAGCAGTGACCCGGACGGCTATGGCTACACCTTC

v_gene: TRBV4-2
abundance: -
j_gene: TRBJ2-5
d_gene: TRBD2
CDR3aa: CASSQGGRGTQYF
CDR3nt: TGTGCCAGCAGCCAAGGGGGGAGGGGGACCCAGTACTTC

v_gene: TRBV5-1
abundance: -
j_gene: TRBJ1-2
d_gene: -
CDR3aa: CASSFGVPQPYGYTF
CDR3nt: TGCGCCAGCAGCTTCGGAGTTCCCCAACCCTATGGCTACACCTTC

v_gene: TRBV7-2
abundance: once
j_gene: TRBJ2-5
d_gene: TRBD1
CDR3aa: CASSLGSRGQETQYF
CDR3nt: TGTGCCAGCAGCTTAGGGTCCAGGGGGCAAGAGACCCAGTACTTC

v_gene: TRBV5-1
abundance: -
j_gene: TRBJ2-1
d_gene: -
CDR3aa: CASSPADYFYNEQFF
CDR3nt: TGCGCCAGCAGCCCGGCCGACTATTTCTACAATGAGCAGTTCTTC

v_gene: TRBV11-1
abundance: -
j_gene: TRBJ1-6
d_gene: -
CDR3aa: CASSLIPRSPLHF
CDR3nt: TGTGCCAGCAGCTTAATTCCAAGATCACCCCTCCACTTT

v_gene: TRBV7-9
abundance: -
j_gene: TRBJ2-1
d_gene: -
CDR3aa: CASSLSGSYNEQFF
CDR3nt: TGTGCCAGCAGCTTAAGTGGCTCCTACAATGAGCAGTTCTTC

v_gene: TRBV29-1
abundance: once
j_gene: TRBJ1-6
d_gene: -
CDR3aa: CSVGDQRNSPLHF
CDR3nt: TGCAGCGTTGGGGACCAGCGTAATTCACCCCTCCACTTT

v_gene: TRBV5-1
abundance: -
j_gene: TRBJ2-2
d_gene: TRBD2
CDR3aa: CASSPSLLAGGPGNGELFF
CDR3nt: TGCGCCAGCAGCCCCTCCCTTCTAGCGGGGGGGCCAGGTAACGGGGAGCTGTTTTTT

v_gene: TRBV6-1
abundance: -
j_gene: TRBJ1-5
d_gene: -
CDR3aa: CASSEGQVYPQHF
CDR3nt: TGTGCCAGCAGTGAAGGGCAAGTGTATCCCCAGCATTTT

v_gene: TRBV3-1/TRBV3-2
abundance: -
j_gene: TRBJ2-3
d_gene: -
CDR3aa: CASSQGPSTDTQYF
CDR3nt: TGTGCCAGCAGCCAAGGGCCTAGCACAGATACGCAGTATTTT

v_gene: TRBV5-6
abundance: -
j_gene: TRBJ1-5
d_gene: -
CDR3aa: CASSLERSGAQHF
CDR3nt: TGTGCCAGCAGCTTGGAAAGGTCAGGGGCCCAGCATTTT

v_gene: TRBV7-9
abundance: -
j_gene: TRBJ2-7
d_gene: -
CDR3aa: CASSLAGEAPYEQYF
CDR3nt: TGTGCCAGCAGCTTAGCGGGGGAAGCCCCCTACGAGCAGTACTTC

v_gene: TRBV19
abundance: few
j_gene: TRBJ1-5
d_gene: -
CDR3aa: CASSPPEGKRGNQPQHF
CDR3nt: TGTGCCAGTAGTCCCCCCGAAGGCAAACGGGGCAATCAGCCCCAGCATTTT

v_gene: TRBV4-1
abundance: -
j_gene: TRBJ1-2
d_gene: -
CDR3aa: CASSQERLNYGYTF
CDR3nt: TGCGCCAGCAGCCAAGAGAGACTGAACTATGGCTACACCTTC

v_gene: TRBV6-5
abundance: -
j_gene: TRBJ1-5
d_gene: -
CDR3aa: CASRPLRPRYQPQHF
CDR3nt: TGTGCCAGCAGACCCCTCAGGCCGAGGTACCAGCCCCAGCATTTT

v_gene: TRBV7-8
abundance: -
j_gene: TRBJ1-5
d_gene: -
CDR3aa: CASSLADQPQHF
CDR3nt: TGTGCCAGCAGCTTAGCGGATCAGCCCCAGCATTTT

v_gene: TRBV9
abundance: few
j_gene: TRBJ1-2
d_gene: TRBD1
CDR3aa: CASSARTGGNYGYTF
CDR3nt: TGTGCCAGCAGCGCTCGGACAGGGGGTAACTATGGCTACACCTTC

v_gene: TRBV19
abundance: -
j_gene: TRBJ1-1
d_gene: -
CDR3aa: CASSAGTPGSAFF
CDR3nt: TGTGCCAGTAGCGCCGGGACACCCGGTTCCGCTTTCTTT

v_gene: TRBV5-1
abundance: few
j_gene: TRBJ2-5
d_gene: TRBD2
CDR3aa: CASSIRTSGQETQYF
CDR3nt: TGCGCCAGCAGCATCCGAACTAGCGGCCAAGAGACCCAGTACTTC